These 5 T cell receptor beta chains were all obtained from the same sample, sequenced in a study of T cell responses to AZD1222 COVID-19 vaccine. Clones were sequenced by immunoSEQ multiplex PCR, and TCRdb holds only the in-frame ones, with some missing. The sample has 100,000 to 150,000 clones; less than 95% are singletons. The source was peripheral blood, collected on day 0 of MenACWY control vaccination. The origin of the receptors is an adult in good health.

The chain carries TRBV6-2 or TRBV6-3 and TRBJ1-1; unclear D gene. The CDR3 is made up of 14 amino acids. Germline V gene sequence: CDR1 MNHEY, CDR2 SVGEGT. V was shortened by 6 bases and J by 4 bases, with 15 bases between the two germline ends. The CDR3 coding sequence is TGTGCCAGCAGCCATACCTTTTTACCCACTGAAGCTTTCTTT. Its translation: CASSHTFLPTEAFF.

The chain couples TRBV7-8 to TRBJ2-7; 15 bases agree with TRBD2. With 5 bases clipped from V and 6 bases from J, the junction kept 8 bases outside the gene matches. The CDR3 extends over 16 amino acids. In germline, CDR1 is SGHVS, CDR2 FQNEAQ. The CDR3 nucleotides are TGTGCCAGCAGCGGTGGACTAGCGGGGGGGCTAGGCGAGCAGTACGTC. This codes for CASSGGLAGGLGEQYV.

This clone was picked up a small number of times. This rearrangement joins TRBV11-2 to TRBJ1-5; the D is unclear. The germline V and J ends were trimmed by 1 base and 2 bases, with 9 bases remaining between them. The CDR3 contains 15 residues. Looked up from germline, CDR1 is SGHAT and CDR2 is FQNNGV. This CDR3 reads CASSLGPTGNQPQHF. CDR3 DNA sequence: TGTGCCAGCAGCTTAGGGCCGACGGGCAATCAGCCCCAGCATTTT.

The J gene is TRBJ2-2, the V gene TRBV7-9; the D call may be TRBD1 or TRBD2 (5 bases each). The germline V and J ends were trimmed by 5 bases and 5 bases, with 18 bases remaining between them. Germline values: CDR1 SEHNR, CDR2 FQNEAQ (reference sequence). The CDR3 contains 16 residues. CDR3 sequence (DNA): TGTGCCAGCAGCGACTCAGGGAGCCCGGGTACCGGGGAGCTGTTTTTT. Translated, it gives CASSDSGSPGTGELFF.

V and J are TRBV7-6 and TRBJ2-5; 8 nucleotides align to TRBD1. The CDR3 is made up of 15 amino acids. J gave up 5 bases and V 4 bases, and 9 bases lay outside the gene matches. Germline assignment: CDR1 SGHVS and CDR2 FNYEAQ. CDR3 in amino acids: CASSSTGQEAETQYF. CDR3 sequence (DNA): TGTGCCAGCAGCTCCACGGGACAGGAGGCGGAGACCCAGTACTTC.